Below, 13 T cell receptor beta chains from the same sample are listed, as sequenced in a study of Ad26.COV2.S vaccination and SARS-CoV-2 variants. Treatment given: 15 to 20 received Ad26.COV2.S at low or high dose, single or two shots; several received placebo; per-sample allocation not given. The study sampled participants on day 63 after the first vaccine or placebo injection. Method: immunoSEQ multiplex PCR; TCRdb's copy keeps in-frame clones and lacks some. This table has 300,000 to 400,000 clones, over 80% appearing once. Material: peripheral blood, obtained in a trial of Ad26.COV2.S vaccine versus placebo. The receptors stem from a person aged 18-60 years who received the Ad26.COV2.S COVID-19 vaccine or a placebo.

This chain uses TRBV5-1 with TRBJ1-2, with D perhaps matching TRBD1 (5 bases). The CDR3 is made up of 16 amino acids. Per germline, CDR1 SGHRS and CDR2 YFSETQ. V dropped 0 bases and J dropped 4 bases, with 16 bases sitting between them. The CDR3 region is CASSLAGRKPVYGYTF. CDR3 sequence (DNA): TGCGCCAGCAGCTTGGCGGGACGGAAGCCGGTCTATGGCTACACCTTC.

V and J are TRBV6-2 or TRBV6-3 and TRBJ1-5, with D unclear. V gave up 0 bases and J gave up 7 bases, with 16 bases separating them. CDR1 MNHEY and CDR2 SVGEGT come from the germline V gene. The CDR3 consists of 16 residues. DNA for the CDR3: TGTGCCAGCAGTTACTCGGTGGGTATTAGGGAGCAGCCCCAGCATTTT. This translates into CASSYSVGIREQPQHF.

The sample holds one count of this clone. V and J are TRBV13 and TRBJ2-1; 10 nucleotides match TRBD2. This CDR3 comprises 16 residues. J was trimmed by 6 bases and V by 4 bases; bases with no gene match: 9. In germline, CDR1 is PRHDT, CDR2 FYEKMQ (reference sequence). CDR3: CASSSRLAGASNEQFF. The DNA of the CDR3 is TGTGCCAGCAGCTCCCGCCTAGCGGGGGCCTCCAATGAGCAGTTCTTC.

This sequence joins TRBV27 and TRBJ1-1; no definite D call. The CDR3 extends over 13 amino acids. Deletions cut 3 bases from V and 3 bases from J, with 8 bases between. CDR1 is MNHEY, CDR2 SMNVEV, per germline (reference sequence). The CDR3 DNA reads TGTGCCAGCAGTTTGTGGAGGGACACTGAAGCTTTCTTT. The encoded protein is CASSLWRDTEAFF.

This chain connects TRBV11-2 to TRBJ2-1; 10 nucleotides match TRBD2. This CDR3 region has 15 residues. V shed 5 bases and J 6 bases; nucleotides not matched to a gene: 7. The germline gives CDR1 SGHAT, CDR2 FQNNGV. CDR3 sequence: CASSPGTSARNEQFF. CDR3 in DNA: TGTGCCAGCAGCCCAGGGACTAGCGCTCGCAATGAGCAGTTCTTC.

V and J are TRBV7-3 and TRBJ1-2; the D gene is possibly TRBD1 (6 bases). V was clipped by 3 bases and J by 3 bases, with 8 bases between them. Germline lookup yields CDR1 SGHTA and CDR2 FQGTGA. The CDR3 contains 13 residues. CDR3 DNA sequence: TGTGCCAGCAGCTTCAGGGGAGACTATGGCTACACCTTC. Its translation is CASSFRGDYGYTF.

This clone was seen a single time. This chain links TRBV6-2 or TRBV6-3 with TRBJ2-1; 7 nucleotides agree with TRBD1. The V gene end was trimmed by 0 bases and the J gene end by 5 bases; junction bases not matched to a gene: 1. Germline CDR1 MNHEY, CDR2 SVGEGT. The CDR3 runs 14 residues. The CDR3 DNA follows: TGTGCCAGCAGTTACTCGAGGGGGCACAATGAGCAGTTCTTC. Protein product: CASSYSRGHNEQFF.

The genes are TRBV6-4 and TRBJ2-2; 8 bases match TRBD1. CDR3 length: 14 residues. J was trimmed by 7 bases and V by 6 bases; bases with no gene match: 7. The V gene's germline CDR1 is MRHNA and CDR2 SNTAGT. CDR3 region: CASSQQGEIGELFF. For the CDR3, the DNA is TGTGCCAGCAGCCAACAGGGGGAGATCGGGGAGCTGTTTTTT.

This sequence joins TRBV7-2 and TRBJ1-1, with a weak D call TRBD1 (5 bases). This CDR3 has 17 residues. V was clipped by 7 bases and J by 0 bases, with 21 bases between them. Germline CDR1 is SGHTA and CDR2 is FQGNSA. CDR3 sequence (DNA): TGTGCCAGCACCCCGCGGGGGAAGTTTAAGATGAACACTGAAGCTTTCTTT. It codes for CASTPRGKFKMNTEAFF.

The chain is built from TRBV5-6 and TRBJ2-7; 11 nucleotides match TRBD1. This CDR3 is built from 16 residues. Germline V gene data show CDR1 as SGHDT and CDR2 as YYEEEE. J lost 6 bases, V lost 1 base, and 9 bases had no gene match. CDR3 protein: CASSLYMDRGLVEQYF. The CDR3 DNA sequence: TGTGCCAGCAGCTTGTATATGGACAGGGGGCTCGTCGAGCAGTACTTC.

The rearrangement uses TRBV6-1 and TRBJ2-5; no firm D call. Germline V gene sequence: CDR1 MNHNS, CDR2 SASEGT. V shed 3 bases and J shed 8 bases, with 4 bases lying between them. This CDR3 spans 10 amino acids. This chain's CDR3 is CASSDVTQYF. The CDR3, as DNA: TGTGCCAGCAGTGATGTCACCCAGTACTTC.

Only one count was recorded for this clone. The V and J genes are TRBV6-5 and TRBJ2-2, with TRBD2 identical over 12 bases. This CDR3 region has 16 residues. Germline trimming cut 0 bases from V and 4 bases from J; bases unmatched to any gene: 0. CDR1 and CDR2 (germline): MNHEY, SVGAGI. Written as DNA, the CDR3 is TGTGCCAGCAGTTACTCGGGACTAGCGGGCACCGGGGAGCTGTTTTTT. This encodes CASSYSGLAGTGELFF.

The CDR3 region has the DNA TGCGCCAGCAGCCTACGGCTTTCGGGGGGGCCCCACGAGCAGTACTTC. Translating it yields CASSLRLSGGPHEQYF. The V call is TRBV4-1, the J call TRBJ2-7, with 8 bases fitting TRBD2. From germline, CDR1 is MGHRA and CDR2 YSYEKL. The V segment lost 4 bases and the J segment 5 bases; nucleotides outside the gene matches: 13. The CDR3 sequence is 16 residues long.